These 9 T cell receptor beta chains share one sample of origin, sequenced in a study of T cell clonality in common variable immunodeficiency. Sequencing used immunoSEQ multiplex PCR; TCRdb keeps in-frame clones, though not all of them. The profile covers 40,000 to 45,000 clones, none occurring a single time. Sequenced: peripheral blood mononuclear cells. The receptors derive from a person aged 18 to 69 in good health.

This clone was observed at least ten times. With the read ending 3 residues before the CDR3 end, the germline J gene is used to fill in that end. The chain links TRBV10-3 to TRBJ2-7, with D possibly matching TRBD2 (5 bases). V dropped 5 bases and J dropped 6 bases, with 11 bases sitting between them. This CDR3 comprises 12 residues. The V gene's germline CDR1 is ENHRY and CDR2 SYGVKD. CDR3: CAISSLGPEQYF. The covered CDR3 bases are TGTGCCATCAGTTCACTAGGGCCCGAG.

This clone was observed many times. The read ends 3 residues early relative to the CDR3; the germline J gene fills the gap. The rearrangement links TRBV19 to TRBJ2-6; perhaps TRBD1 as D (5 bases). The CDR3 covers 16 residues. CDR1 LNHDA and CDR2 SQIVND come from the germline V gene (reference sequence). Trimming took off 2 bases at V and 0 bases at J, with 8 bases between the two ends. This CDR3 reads CASSIQGHSGANVLTF. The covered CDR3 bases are TGTGCCAGTAGTATACAGGGTCACTCTGGGGCCAACGTC.

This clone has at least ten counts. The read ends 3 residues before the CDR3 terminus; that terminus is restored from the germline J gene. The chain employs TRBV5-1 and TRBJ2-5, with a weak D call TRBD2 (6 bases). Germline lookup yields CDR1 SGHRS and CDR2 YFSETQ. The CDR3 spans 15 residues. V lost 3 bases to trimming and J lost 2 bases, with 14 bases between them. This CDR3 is CASSSLGLSQETQYF. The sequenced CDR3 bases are TGCGCCAGCAGCTCCCTGGGACTTTCACAAGAGACC.

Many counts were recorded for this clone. CDR3 bases read: TGCGCCAGCAGCGGGGGACAGGGGGCGTATAGCAATCAGCCC. This sequence encodes CASSGGQGAYSNQP. The whole CDR3 protein is CASSGGQGAYSNQPQHF. The rearrangement links TRBV5-1 to TRBJ1-5, with 12 bases fitting TRBD1. Read sequence stops 3 residues before the CDR3 end, and the germline J gene provides the missing end. Germline CDR1 and CDR2: SGHRS and YFSETQ. V lost 4 bases to trimming and J lost 0 bases; unmatched junction nucleotides: 5. The length of the CDR3 is 17 residues.

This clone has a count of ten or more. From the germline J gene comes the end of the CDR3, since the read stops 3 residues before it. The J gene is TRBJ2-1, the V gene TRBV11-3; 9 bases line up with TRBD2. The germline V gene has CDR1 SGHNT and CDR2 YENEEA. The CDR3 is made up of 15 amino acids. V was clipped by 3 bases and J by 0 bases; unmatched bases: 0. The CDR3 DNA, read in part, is TGTGCCAGCAGCTTGGGACTAGCCTCCTACAATGAG. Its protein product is CASSLGLASYNE. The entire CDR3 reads CASSLGLASYNEQFF. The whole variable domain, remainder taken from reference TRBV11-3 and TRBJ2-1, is EAGVVQSPRYKIIEKKQPVAFWCNPISGHNTLYWYLQNLGQGPELLIRYENEEAVDDSQLPKDRFSAERLKGVDSTLKIQPAELGDSAVYLCASSLGLASYNEQFFGPGTRLTVL.

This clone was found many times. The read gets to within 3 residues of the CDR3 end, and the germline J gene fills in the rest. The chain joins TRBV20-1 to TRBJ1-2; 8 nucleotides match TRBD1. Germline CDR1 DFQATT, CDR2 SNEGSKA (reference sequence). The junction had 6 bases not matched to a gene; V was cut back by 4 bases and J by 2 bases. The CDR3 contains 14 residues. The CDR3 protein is CSATGQGPNYGYTF. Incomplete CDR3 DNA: TGCAGTGCTACTGGACAGGGACCAAACTATGGC.

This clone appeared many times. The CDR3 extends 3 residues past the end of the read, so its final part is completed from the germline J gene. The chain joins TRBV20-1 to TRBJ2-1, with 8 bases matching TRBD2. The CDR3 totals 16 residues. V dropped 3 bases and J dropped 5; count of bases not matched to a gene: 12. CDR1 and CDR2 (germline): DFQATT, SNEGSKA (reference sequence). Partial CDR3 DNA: TGCAGTGCTAGTCAAATGAAGCGGGGGCCAAACAATGAG. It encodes CSASQMKRGPNNE. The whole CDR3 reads CSASQMKRGPNNEQFF.

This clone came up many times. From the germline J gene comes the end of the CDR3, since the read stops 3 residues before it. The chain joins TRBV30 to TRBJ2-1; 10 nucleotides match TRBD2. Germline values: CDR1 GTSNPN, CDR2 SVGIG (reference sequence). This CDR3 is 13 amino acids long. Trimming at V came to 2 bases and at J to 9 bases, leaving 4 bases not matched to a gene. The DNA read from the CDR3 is TGTGCCTGGAGTAAAATAGCGGGAGGTGAG. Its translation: CAWSKIAGGE. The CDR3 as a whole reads CAWSKIAGGEQFF.

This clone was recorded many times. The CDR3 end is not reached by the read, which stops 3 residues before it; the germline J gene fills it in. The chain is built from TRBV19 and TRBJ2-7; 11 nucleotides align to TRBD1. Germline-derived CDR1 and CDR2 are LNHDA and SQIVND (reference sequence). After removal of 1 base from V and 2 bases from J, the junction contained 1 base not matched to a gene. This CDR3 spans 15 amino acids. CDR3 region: CASSIGGQGAYEQYF. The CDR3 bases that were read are TGTGCCAGTAGTATAGGGGGACAGGGGGCCTACGAG.